This TCR beta chain was identified in a study of T cells in women clearing cervical HPV infection. Of note for this clone: The read halts 3 residues ahead of the CDR3 end, with the missing end drawn from the germline J gene.

This CDR3 region has 17 residues. The junction had 6 bases not matched to a gene; V was cut back by 0 bases and J by 2 bases. Germline CDR1 reads SGHRS; CDR2 reads YFSETQ. Clones were sequenced by immunoSEQ multiplex PCR, and TCRdb holds only the in-frame ones, with some missing. The listing records under 20,000 clones. This sequence joins TRBV5-1 and TRBJ2-3; 10 nucleotides match TRBD2. Sequencing input: blood buffy coat. The sequence came from a woman aged 18-70 years with a cervical HPV16 infection that either progressed to CIN3+ or cleared (not recorded which). The CDR3 loop reads CASSLGVAGGYTDTQYF. The sequenced CDR3 bases are TGCGCCAGCAGCTTGGGGGTAGCGGGGGGCTACACAGATACG.